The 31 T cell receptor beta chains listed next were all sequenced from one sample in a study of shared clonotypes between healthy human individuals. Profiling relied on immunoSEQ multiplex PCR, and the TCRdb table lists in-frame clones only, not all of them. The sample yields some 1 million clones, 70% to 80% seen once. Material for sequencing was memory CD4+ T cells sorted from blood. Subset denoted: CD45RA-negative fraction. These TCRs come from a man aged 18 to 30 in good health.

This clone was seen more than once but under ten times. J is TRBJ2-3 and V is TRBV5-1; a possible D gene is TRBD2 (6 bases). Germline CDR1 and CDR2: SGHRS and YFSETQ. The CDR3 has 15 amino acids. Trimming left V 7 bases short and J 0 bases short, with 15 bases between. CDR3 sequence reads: CASGLALTSTDTQYF. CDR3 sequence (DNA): TGCGCCAGCGGGCTAGCGCTTACTAGCACAGATACGCAGTATTTT.

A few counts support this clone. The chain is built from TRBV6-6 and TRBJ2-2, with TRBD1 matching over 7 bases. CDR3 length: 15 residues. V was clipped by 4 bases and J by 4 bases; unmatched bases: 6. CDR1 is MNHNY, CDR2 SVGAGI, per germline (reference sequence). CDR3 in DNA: TGTGCCAGCAGTTTCCTGACAGGGCCCACCGGGGAGCTGTTTTTT. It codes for CASSFLTGPTGELFF.

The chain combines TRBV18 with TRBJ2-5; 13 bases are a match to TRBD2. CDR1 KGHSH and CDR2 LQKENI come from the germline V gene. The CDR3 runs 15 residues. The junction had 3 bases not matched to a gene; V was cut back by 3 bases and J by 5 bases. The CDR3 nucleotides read TGTGCCAGCTCACCCACTAGCGGGAGGGCCGAGACCCAGTACTTC. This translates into CASSPTSGRAETQYF. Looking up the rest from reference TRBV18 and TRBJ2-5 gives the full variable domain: NAGVMQNPRHLVRRRGQEARLRCSPMKGHSHVYWYRQLPEEGLKFMVYLQKENIIDESGMPKERFSAEFPKEGPSILRIQQVVRGDSAAYFCASSPTSGRAETQYFGPGTRLLVL.

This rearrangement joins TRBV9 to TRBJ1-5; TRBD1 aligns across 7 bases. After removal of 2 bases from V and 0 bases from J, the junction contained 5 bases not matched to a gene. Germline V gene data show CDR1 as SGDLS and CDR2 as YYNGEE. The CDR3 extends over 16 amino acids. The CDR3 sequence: CASSVGDRYSNQPQHF. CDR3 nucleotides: TGTGCCAGCAGCGTGGGGGACAGATATAGCAATCAGCCCCAGCATTTT.

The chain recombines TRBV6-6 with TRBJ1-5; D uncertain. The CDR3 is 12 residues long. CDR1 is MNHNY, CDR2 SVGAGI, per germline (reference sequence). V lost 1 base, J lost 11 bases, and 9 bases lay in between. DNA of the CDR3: TGTGCCAGCAGTTACTTGGTAGAGTCCCAGCATTTT. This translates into CASSYLVESQHF.

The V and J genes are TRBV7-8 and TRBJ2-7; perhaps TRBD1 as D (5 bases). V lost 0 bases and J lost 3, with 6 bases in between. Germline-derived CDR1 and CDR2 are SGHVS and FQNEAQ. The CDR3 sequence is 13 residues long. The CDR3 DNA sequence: TGTGCCAGCAGCTTAGCGCAGGGCTACGAGCAGTACTTC. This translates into CASSLAQGYEQYF.

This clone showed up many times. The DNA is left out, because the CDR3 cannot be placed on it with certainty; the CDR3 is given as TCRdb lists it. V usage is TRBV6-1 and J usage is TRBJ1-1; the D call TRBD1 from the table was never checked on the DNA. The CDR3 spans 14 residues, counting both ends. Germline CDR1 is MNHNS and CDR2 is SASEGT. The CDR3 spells CASILDRPGTEAFF.

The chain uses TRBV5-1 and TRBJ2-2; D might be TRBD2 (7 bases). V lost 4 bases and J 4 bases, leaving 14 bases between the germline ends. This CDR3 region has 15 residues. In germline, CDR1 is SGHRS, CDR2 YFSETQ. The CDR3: CASSPGGPSTGELFF. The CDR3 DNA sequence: TGCGCCAGCAGCCCGGGGGGCCCTTCCACCGGGGAGCTGTTTTTT.

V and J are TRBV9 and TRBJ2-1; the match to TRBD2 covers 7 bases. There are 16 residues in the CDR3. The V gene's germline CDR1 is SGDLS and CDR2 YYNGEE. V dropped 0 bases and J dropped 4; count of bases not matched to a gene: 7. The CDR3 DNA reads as TGTGCCAGCAGCGTAGTGGGTCTAGCGGAGTACAATGAGCAGTTCTTC. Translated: CASSVVGLAEYNEQFF. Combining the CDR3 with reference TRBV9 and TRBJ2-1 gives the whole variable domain DSGVTQTPKHLITATGQRVTLRCSPRSGDLSVYWYQQSLDQGLQFLIQYYNGEERAKGNILERFSAQQFPDLHSELNLSSLELGDSALYFCASSVVGLAEYNEQFFGPGTRLTVL.

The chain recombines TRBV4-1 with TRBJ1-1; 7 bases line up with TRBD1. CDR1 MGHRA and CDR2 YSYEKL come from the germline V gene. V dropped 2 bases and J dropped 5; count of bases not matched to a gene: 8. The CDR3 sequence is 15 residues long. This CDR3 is CASSQPDRVGTEAFF. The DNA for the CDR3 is TGCGCCAGCAGCCAACCAGACAGGGTTGGGACTGAAGCTTTCTTT.

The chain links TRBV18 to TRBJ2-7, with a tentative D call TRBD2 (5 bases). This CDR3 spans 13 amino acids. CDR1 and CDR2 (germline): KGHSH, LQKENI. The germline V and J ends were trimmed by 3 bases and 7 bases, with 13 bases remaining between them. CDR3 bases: TGTGCCAGCTCACCGATGGGAGACGGGGAGCAGTACTTC. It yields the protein CASSPMGDGEQYF.

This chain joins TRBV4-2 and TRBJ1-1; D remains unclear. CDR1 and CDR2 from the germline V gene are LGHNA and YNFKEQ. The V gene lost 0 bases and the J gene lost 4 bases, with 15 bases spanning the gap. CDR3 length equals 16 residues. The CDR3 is CASSQEEGALSTEAFF. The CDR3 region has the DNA TGTGCCAGCAGCCAAGAAGAGGGTGCCCTGAGCACTGAAGCTTTCTTT.

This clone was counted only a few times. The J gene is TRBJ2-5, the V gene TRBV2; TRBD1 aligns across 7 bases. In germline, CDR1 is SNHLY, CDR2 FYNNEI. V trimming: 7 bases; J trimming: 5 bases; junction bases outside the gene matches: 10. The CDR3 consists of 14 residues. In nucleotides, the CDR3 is TGTGCCAGCATGATGGACAGGTCTAGCGAGACCCAGTACTTC. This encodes CASMMDRSSETQYF.

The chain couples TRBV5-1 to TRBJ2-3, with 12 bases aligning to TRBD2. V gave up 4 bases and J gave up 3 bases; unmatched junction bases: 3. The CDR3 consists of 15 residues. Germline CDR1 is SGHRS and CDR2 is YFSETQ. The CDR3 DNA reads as TGCGCCAGCAGCCGGACTAGCGGGGATACAGATACGCAGTATTTT. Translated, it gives CASSRTSGDTDTQYF.

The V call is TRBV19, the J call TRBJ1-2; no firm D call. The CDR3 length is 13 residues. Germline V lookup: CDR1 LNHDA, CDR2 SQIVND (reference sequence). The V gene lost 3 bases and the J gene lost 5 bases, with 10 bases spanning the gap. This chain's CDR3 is CASSIGRDYGYTF. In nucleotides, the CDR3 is TGTGCCAGTAGTATCGGACGGGATTATGGCTACACCTTC.

The CDR3 protein is CASSPETGTSGYNEQFF. DNA for the CDR3: TGTGCCAGCTCCCCTGAGACCGGGACTAGCGGCTACAATGAGCAGTTCTTC. This sequence joins TRBV18 and TRBJ2-1, with TRBD2 matching 11 bases. V lost 6 bases, J lost 3 bases, and 10 bases stayed unmatched. Germline V CDR1 and CDR2: KGHSH, LQKENI. This CDR3 has 17 amino acids.

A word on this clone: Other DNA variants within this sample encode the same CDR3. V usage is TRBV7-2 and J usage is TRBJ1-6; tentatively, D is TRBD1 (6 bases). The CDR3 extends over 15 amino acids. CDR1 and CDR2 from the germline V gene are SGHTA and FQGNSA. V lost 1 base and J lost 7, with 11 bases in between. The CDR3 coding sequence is TGTGCCAGCAGCTTAGTAGGAGGGGGGAATTCACCCCTCCACTTT. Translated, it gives CASSLVGGGNSPLHF.

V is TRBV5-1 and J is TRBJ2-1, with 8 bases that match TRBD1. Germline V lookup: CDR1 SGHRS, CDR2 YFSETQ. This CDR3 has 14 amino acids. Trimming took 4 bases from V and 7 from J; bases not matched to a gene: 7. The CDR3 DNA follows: TGCGCCAGCAGCGCGGACAGGGTAGGGAATGAGCAGTTCTTC. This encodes CASSADRVGNEQFF.

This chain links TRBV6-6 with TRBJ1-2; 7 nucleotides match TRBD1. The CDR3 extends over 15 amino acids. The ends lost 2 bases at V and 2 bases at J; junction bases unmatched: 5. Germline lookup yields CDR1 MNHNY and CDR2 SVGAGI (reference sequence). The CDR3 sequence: CASSYATTGNYGYTF. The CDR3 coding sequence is TGTGCCAGCAGTTACGCCACGACAGGGAACTATGGCTACACCTTC.

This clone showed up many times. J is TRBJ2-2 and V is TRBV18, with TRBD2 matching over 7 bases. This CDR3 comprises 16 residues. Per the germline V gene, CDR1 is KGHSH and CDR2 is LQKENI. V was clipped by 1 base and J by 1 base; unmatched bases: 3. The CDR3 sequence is CASSPLGLGNTGELFF. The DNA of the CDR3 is TGTGCCAGCTCACCACTTGGACTAGGGAACACCGGGGAGCTGTTTTTT. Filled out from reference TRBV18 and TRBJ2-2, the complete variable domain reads NAGVMQNPRHLVRRRGQEARLRCSPMKGHSHVYWYRQLPEEGLKFMVYLQKENIIDESGMPKERFSAEFPKEGPSILRIQQVVRGDSAAYFCASSPLGLGNTGELFFGEGSRLTVL.

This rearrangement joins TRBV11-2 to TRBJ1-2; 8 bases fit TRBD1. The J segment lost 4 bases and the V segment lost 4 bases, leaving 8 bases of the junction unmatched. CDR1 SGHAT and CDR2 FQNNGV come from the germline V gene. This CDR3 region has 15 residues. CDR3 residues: CASSSSDRGGYGYTF. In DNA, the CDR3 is TGTGCCAGCAGCTCCTCCGACAGGGGCGGCTATGGCTACACCTTC.

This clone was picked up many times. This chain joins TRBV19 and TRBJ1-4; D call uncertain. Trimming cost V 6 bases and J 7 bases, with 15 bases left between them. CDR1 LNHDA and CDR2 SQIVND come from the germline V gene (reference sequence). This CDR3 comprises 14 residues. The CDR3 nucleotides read TGTGCCAGTAGCATCCCGCTCCTGGGTGAAAAACTGTTTTTT. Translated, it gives CASSIPLLGEKLFF.

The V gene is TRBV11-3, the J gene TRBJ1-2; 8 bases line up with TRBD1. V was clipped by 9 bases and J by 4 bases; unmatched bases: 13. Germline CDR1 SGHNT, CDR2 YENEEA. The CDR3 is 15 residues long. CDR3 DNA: TGTGCCAGTACAGGGGGGCGGATGGCTAGCTATGGCTACACCTTC. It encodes CASTGGRMASYGYTF.

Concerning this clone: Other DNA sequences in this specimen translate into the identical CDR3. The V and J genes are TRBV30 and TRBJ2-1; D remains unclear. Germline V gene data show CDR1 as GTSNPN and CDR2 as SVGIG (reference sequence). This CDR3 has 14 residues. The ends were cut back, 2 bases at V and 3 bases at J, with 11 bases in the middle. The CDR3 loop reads CAWSRGGIYNEQFF. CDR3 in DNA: TGTGCCTGGAGTCGTGGCGGAATCTACAATGAGCAGTTCTTC.

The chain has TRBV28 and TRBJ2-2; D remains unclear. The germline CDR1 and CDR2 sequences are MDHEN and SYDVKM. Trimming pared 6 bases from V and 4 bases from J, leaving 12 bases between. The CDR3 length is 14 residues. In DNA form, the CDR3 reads TGTGCCAGCAGGTCGGCGGAGATCACCGGGGAGCTGTTTTTT. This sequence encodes CASRSAEITGELFF.

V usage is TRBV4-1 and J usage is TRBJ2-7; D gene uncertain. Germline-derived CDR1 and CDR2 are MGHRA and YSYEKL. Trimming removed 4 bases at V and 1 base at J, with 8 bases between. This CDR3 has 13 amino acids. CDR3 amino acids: CASSRDNSYEQYF. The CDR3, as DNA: TGCGCCAGCAGCCGTGATAATTCCTACGAGCAGTACTTC.

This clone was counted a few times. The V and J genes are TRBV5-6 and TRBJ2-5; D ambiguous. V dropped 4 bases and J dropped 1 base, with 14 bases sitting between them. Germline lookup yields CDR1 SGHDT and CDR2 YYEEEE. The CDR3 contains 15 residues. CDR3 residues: CASSPPWQSQETQYF. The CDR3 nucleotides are TGTGCCAGCAGCCCCCCTTGGCAGTCCCAAGAGACCCAGTACTTC.

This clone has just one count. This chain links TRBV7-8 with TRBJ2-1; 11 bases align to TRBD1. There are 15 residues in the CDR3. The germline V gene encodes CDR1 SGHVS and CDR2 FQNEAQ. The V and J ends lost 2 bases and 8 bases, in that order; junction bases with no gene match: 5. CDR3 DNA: TGTGCCAGCAGCTTAAGGGACAGGGGGGGCGATGAGCAGTTCTTC. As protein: CASSLRDRGGDEQFF. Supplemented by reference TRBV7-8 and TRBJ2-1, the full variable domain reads GAGVSQSPRYKVAKRGQDVALRCDPISGHVSLFWYQQALGQGPEFLTYFQNEAQLDKSGLPSDRFFAERPEGSVSTLKIQRTQQEDSAVYLCASSLRDRGGDEQFFGPGTRLTVL.

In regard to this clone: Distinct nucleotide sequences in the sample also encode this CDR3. Here the CDR3 DNA reads TGTGCCAGCAGCTTAGGACTAGCTGGAGAGACCCAGTACTTC. Protein sequence: CASSLGLAGETQYF. The chain links TRBV7-2 to TRBJ2-5; 7 bases agree with TRBD2. Germline lookup yields CDR1 SGHTA and CDR2 FQGNSA. The CDR3 length is 14 residues. The V segment lost 1 base and the J segment 4 bases; nucleotides outside the gene matches: 3.

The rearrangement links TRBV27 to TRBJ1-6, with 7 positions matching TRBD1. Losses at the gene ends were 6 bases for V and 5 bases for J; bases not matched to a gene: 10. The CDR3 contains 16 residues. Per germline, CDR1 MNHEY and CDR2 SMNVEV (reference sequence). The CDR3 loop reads CASRSGTTGNNSPLHF. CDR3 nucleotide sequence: TGTGCCAGCAGGTCTGGTACGACAGGGAATAATTCACCCCTCCACTTT.

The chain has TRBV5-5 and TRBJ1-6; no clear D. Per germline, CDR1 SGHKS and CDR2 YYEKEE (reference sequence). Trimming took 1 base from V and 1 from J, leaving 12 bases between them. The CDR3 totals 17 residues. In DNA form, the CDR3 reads TGTGCCAGCAGCTTGCAATTAATAGGATCCTATAATTCACCCCTCCACTTT. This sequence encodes CASSLQLIGSYNSPLHF.